These 8 T cell receptor beta chains were sequenced from one sample in a study of identical twins. TCRdb reprocessed the 5' RACE reads via MiXCR and lists one record per CDR3 protein. The sample shows roughly 250,000 distinct CDR3 sequences, approximately 7.9% of them seen only once. The sample was also linked to a second study, of yellow fever vaccine responses in identical twins.

The sequenced sample consisted of CD8+ T cells sorted from blood. Receptors originate from a woman aged 18 to 35 in good health.

CDR3 nucleotide sequence: TGTGCCAGCAGCGTCCCGACAGGCCACGGGAGAGATACGCAGTATTTT. Translating gives CASSVPTGHGRDTQYF. This chain connects TRBV9 to TRBJ2-3, with D possibly called TRBD1 or TRBD2 (6 bases each). The CDR3 loop spans 16 amino acids. The germline gives CDR1 SGDLS, CDR2 YYNGEE. V lost 2 bases and J lost 5, with 18 bases in between.

Ten or more counts support this clonotype. The chain couples TRBV28 to TRBJ1-2, with 8 bases aligning to TRBD1. The ends lost 4 bases at V and 4 bases at J; junction bases unmatched: 5. The CDR3 spans 14 residues. Germline-derived CDR1 and CDR2 are MDHEN and SYDVKM. The CDR3 protein is CASSSGQGSYGYTF. DNA of the CDR3: TGTGCCAGCAGTTCTGGACAGGGATCCTATGGCTACACCTTC.

Many counts were recorded for this clonotype. The chain joins TRBV24-1 to TRBJ2-1; 9 bases line up with TRBD2. The CDR3 covers 18 residues. Trimming cost V 3 bases and J 0 bases; bases outside gene matches: 8. The germline V gene has CDR1 KGHDR and CDR2 SFDVKD. The CDR3 reads CATSDMLAGTSSYNEQFF. In DNA form, the CDR3 reads TGTGCCACCAGTGATATGCTAGCGGGGACCAGCTCCTACAATGAGCAGTTCTTC.

There are many counts of this clonotype. CDR3 nucleotides: TGCGCCAGCAGCCAAGACAGGGATGATTACAATGAGCAGTTCTTC. Translating it yields CASSQDRDDYNEQFF. The V call is TRBV4-1, the J call TRBJ2-1, with D maybe TRBD1 (5 bases). V lost 0 bases to trimming and J lost 4 bases, with 10 bases between them. The CDR3 spans 15 residues. Looked up from germline, CDR1 is MGHRA and CDR2 is YSYEKL.

Ten or more counts support this clonotype. The chain is built from TRBV15 and TRBJ2-1; 8 positions match TRBD2. The germline V gene has CDR1 LNHNV and CDR2 YYDKDF (reference sequence). CDR3 size: 15 residues. The junction had 10 bases not matched to a gene; V was cut back by 5 bases and J by 7 bases. CDR3: CATSGSGSQINEQFF. CDR3 coding DNA: TGTGCCACCAGCGGGAGCGGGAGCCAAATAAATGAGCAGTTCTTC.

The V and J genes are TRBV11-2 and TRBJ2-4; 8 bases fit TRBD1. This CDR3 is 15 amino acids long. The J segment lost 8 bases and the V segment lost 2 bases, leaving 8 bases of the junction unmatched. Looked up from germline, CDR1 is SGHAT and CDR2 is FQNNGV. The CDR3: CASSLRAGGTDIQYF. In DNA form, the CDR3 reads TGTGCCAGCAGCTTAAGGGCAGGGGGCACGGACATTCAGTACTTC.

V gene TRBV29-1 combines with J gene TRBJ1-2; unclear D gene. Germline V CDR1 and CDR2: SQVTM, ANQGSEA. CDR3 length equals 11 residues. The CDR3 loop reads CGLGPAYGYTF. As DNA, the CDR3 is TGCGGCCTGGGCCCCGCTTATGGCTACACCTTC.

This clonotype was seen many times. This rearrangement joins TRBV5-1 to TRBJ2-3; D not resolved. Germline-derived CDR1 and CDR2 are SGHRS and YFSETQ. Trimming stripped 0 bases from V and 0 bases from J, with 8 bases between. CDR3 length: 15 amino acids. The CDR3 is CASSLAWGSTDTQYF. CDR3 coding DNA: TGCGCCAGCAGCTTGGCGTGGGGAAGCACAGATACGCAGTATTTT.